This T cell receptor (beta chain) originates from a study of breast tumors, draining lymph nodes, adjacent tissues (TCRdb year 2016). Study-level background: The study compared TCR beta repertoires across tumor, adjacent nontumor tissue and axillary lymph nodes from breast cancer patients. The study aimed to assess the relationships and possible T-cell exchange between tumor, surrounding tissue and draining lymph node repertoires in human breast cancer. Broad study findings and their caveats: The study presented the conclusion that tumor T cells originate in lymph nodes as consistent with a hypothesis, not as something directly demonstrated. A scenario in which most tumor T cells derive from the lymph node and then expand within tumor tissue was judged to be consistent with the data. The similarity between tumor and nontumor tissue repertoires was significantly greater in luminal-like breast cancer than in basal-like breast cancer. T-cell repertoire diversity in tumors was found to be lower than in lymph nodes but higher than in nontumor tissue, and preferential V and J gene usage was observed.

A distance of 11 bases separates the germline ends of V and J, which lose 4 bases and 1 base respectively. From a lookup of the germline V gene, CDR1 and CDR2 are SGHRS and YFSETQ. Counted from cysteine to phenylalanine, this CDR3 has 14 amino acids. Kept here is only the CDR3 DNA, which spans 42 bases and is read in frame from base 1. This clonotype appeared many times. This receptor's antigen is unknown. No quality values exist for individual bases; no much larger clone is one base distant. The lymph node samples were taken from the axillary draining lymph nodes of breast cancer patients. Sequencer: Illumina HiSeq 2000. Multiplex PCR amplification was used to generate the TCR beta chain libraries. High-throughput sequencing was used to analyze the amplified TCR beta chain products. TCRdb handled the public reads itself, with Q25 trimming in fastp and clone calling in MiXCR, and kept productive beta chains. Entries that share a CDR3 protein sequence are merged under the most common genes and DNA. The sample profile shows 150,000 to 200,000 distinct CDR3 sequences; approximately 33% of them were found once. About 3.7% of the sample is held by the ten biggest clonotypes.

The V and J segments used are TRBV5-1 and TRBJ2-5, with no confident D gene call. This clonotype was sampled from a female donor with breast cancer. Some clones in this sample may be carry-over from other donors' samples. Sequencing was performed on axillary lymph node tissue. The CDR3 sequence is CASSPSVAQETQYF. The nucleotides are TGCGCCAGCAGCCCAAGTGTAGCCCAAGAGACCCAGTACTTC. Supplemented by the reference TRBV5-1 and TRBJ2-5 proteins around the CDR3, the complete variable domain is KAGVTQTPRYLIKTRGQQVTLSCSPISGHRSVSWYQQTPGQGLQFLFEYFSETQRNKGNFPGRFSGRQFSNSRSEMNVSTLELGDSALYLCASSPSVAQETQYFGPGTRLLVL.